These T cell receptor beta chains were read from a single sample in a study of blood T cell repertoires in COVID-19. Produced via immunoSEQ multiplex PCR; TCRdb's table is partial and in-frame only. The sample has about 170,000 clones; 80% to 85% are singletons. Sequencing was performed on peripheral blood. The source of these receptors is a human donor with acute or convalescent COVID-19. The donor label of this sample is uncertain. The CDR3 runs from the conserved cysteine through the conserved F or W. D genes are given only for firm matches. Clone size is stated in some rows and not others, as once, few, many or a class when expanded.

size | D | J | V | length | CDR3 | DNA
- | - | TRBJ1-3 | TRBV25-1 | 14 | CASSEGGRGNTIYF | TGTGCCAGCAGTGAGGGGGGGCGAGGAAACACCATATATTTT
- | TRBD2 | TRBJ2-3 | TRBV30 | 14 | CAWSVGRAIYTQYF | TGTGCCTGGAGTGTCGGGAGGGCCATATATACGCAGTATTTT
- | - | TRBJ2-3 | TRBV7-9 | 12 | CASSSGMDTQYF | TGTGCCAGCAGCTCAGGGATGGATACGCAGTATTTT
- | - | TRBJ1-1 | TRBV7-3 | 13 | CASSLGRATEAFF | TGTGCCAGCAGCCTCGGGAGGGCCACTGAAGCTTTCTTT
- | - | TRBJ2-5 | TRBV19 | 14 | CASSIGSGQETQYF | TGTGCCAGTAGTATAGGTTCAGGGCAAGAGACCCAGTACTTC
- | TRBD1 | TRBJ1-2 | TRBV6-5 | 14 | CASSYGQANYGYTF | TGTGCCAGCAGTTACGGACAGGCGAACTATGGCTACACCTTC
- | TRBD1 | TRBJ2-1 | TRBV6-5 | 15 | CASKTGTDRYNEQFF | TGTGCCAGCAAGACAGGGACCGACCGCTACAATGAGCAGTTCTTC
once | TRBD1 | TRBJ2-7 | TRBV2 | 15 | CASSGGGTGNNEQYF | TGTGCCAGCAGTGGGGGAGGGACAGGGAATAACGAGCAGTACTTC
- | - | TRBJ1-4 | TRBV27 | 13 | CASSPSRNEKLFF | TGTGCCAGCAGTCCCTCTCGGAATGAAAAACTGTTTTTT
- | TRBD2 | TRBJ2-7 | TRBV5-3 | 18 | CARSLYAGLAGGSYEQYF | TGTGCCAGAAGCTTGTATGCGGGACTAGCGGGAGGTAGCTACGAGCAGTACTTC
- | - | TRBJ2-2 | TRBV14 | 15 | CASSQARANTGELFF | TGTGCCAGCAGCCAAGCCAGGGCGAACACCGGGGAGCTGTTTTTT
- | - | TRBJ2-5 | TRBV7-9 | 11 | CASSFSGTQYF | TGTGCCAGCAGCTTTTCAGGGACCCAGTACTTC
- | TRBD1 | TRBJ2-3 | TRBV11-2 | 15 | CASSLGGQGIDTQYF | TGTGCCAGCAGCTTAGGGGGACAGGGTATAGATACGCAGTATTTT
- | - | TRBJ1-3 | TRBV11-1 | 15 | CASSLDRFSGNTIYF | TGTGCCAGCAGCTTAGATCGGTTCTCTGGAAACACCATATATTTT
once | - | TRBJ1-2 | TRBV3-1/TRBV3-2 | 15 | CASSQDLAQPYGYTF | TGTGCCAGCAGCCAAGATCTAGCACAACCTTATGGCTACACCTTC
few | TRBD1 | TRBJ1-5 | TRBV27 | 18 | CASSFRGTGAHSNQPQHF | TGTGCCAGCAGTTTTAGGGGGACAGGGGCTCATAGCAATCAGCCCCAGCATTTT
- | - | TRBJ2-3 | TRBV5-6 | 14 | CASSLTSLADTQYF | TGTGCCAGCAGCTTGACTAGCCTGGCAGATACGCAGTATTTT
- | TRBD1 | TRBJ2-7 | TRBV9 | 15 | CASSGAGTGGGEQYF | TGTGCCAGCAGCGGCGCCGGGACAGGGGGTGGGGAGCAGTACTTC
- | - | TRBJ1-5 | TRBV6-5 | 14 | CASRVGREHQPQHF | TGTGCCAGCAGGGTCGGGAGGGAGCATCAGCCCCAGCATTTT
- | TRBD2 | TRBJ2-1 | TRBV3-1/TRBV3-2 | 20 | CASSQGTSGSLLWAYNEQFF | TGTGCCAGCAGCCAGGGGACTAGCGGGAGTCTCCTTTGGGCCTACAATGAGCAGTTCTTC
- | TRBD1 | TRBJ1-2 | TRBV27 | 15 | CASRSSPDRARGYTF | TGTGCCAGCAGATCATCCCCGGACAGGGCCCGTGGCTACACCTTC
- | - | TRBJ1-2 | TRBV5-6 | 13 | CASSPGFNYGYTF | TGTGCCAGCAGCCCGGGTTTTAACTATGGCTACACCTTC
- | - | TRBJ1-5 | TRBV28 | 12 | CASGSRDQPQHF | TGTGCCAGCGGTTCGAGAGATCAGCCCCAGCATTTT
- | TRBD1 | TRBJ2-3 | TRBV5-1 | 15 | CASSATGAGTDTQYF | TGCGCCAGCAGCGCGACAGGGGCGGGCACAGATACGCAGTATTTT
- | - | TRBJ1-6 | TRBV28 | 16 | CASSVAGNQGNSPLHF | TGTGCCAGCAGTGTGGCGGGCAACCAGGGGAATTCACCCCTCCACTTT
- | - | TRBJ2-1 | TRBV5-4 | 15 | CASSPSYGFYNEQFF | TGTGCCAGCAGCCCGAGTTACGGGTTTTACAATGAGCAGTTCTTC
- | - | TRBJ2-2 | TRBV29-1 | 13 | CSFSTSGTGELFF | TGCAGCTTCAGCACATCAGGAACCGGGGAGCTGTTTTTT
- | - | TRBJ2-5 | TRBV9 | 13 | CASSEQGEETQYF | TGTGCCAGCAGCGAACAGGGCGAAGAGACCCAGTACTTC
- | TRBD1 | TRBJ1-4 | TRBV28 | 16 | CASSLSGTVFFEKLFF | TGTGCCAGCAGTTTATCCGGGACAGTTTTTTTCGAAAAACTGTTTTTT
- | TRBD1 | TRBJ1-6 | TRBV3-1/TRBV3-2 | 16 | CASSQGSGRGQSPLHF | TGTGCCAGCAGCCAGGGGAGCGGCAGGGGGCAATCACCCCTCCACTTT
- | - | TRBJ2-2 | TRBV18 | 15 | CASSPEASRTGELFF | TGTGCCAGCTCACCCGAGGCCTCTAGAACCGGGGAGCTGTTTTTT
- | - | TRBJ1-4 | TRBV30 | 15 | CAWSVLSATNEKLFF | TGTGCCTGGAGTGTACTCTCTGCAACTAATGAAAAACTGTTTTTT
- | TRBD1 | TRBJ1-3 | TRBV5-1 | 17 | CASSLAGQADSGNTIYF | TGCGCCAGCAGCTTGGCCGGACAGGCGGATTCTGGAAACACCATATATTTT
few | - | TRBJ1-6 | TRBV6-5 | 13 | CASSYGRDSPLHF | TGTGCCAGCAGTTACGGGAGGGATTCACCCCTCCACTTT
few | TRBD1 | TRBJ1-4 | TRBV4-1 | 13 | CASSQEGTGILFF | TGCGCCAGCAGCCAAGAAGGGACAGGGATTTTGTTTTTT
- | - | TRBJ2-5 | TRBV10-1 | 12 | CASSRDQETQYF | TGCGCCAGCAGTCGGGACCAAGAGACCCAGTACTTC
- | TRBD2 | TRBJ2-3 | TRBV2 | 15 | CASSEAGGSTDTQYF | TGTGCCAGCAGTGAAGCCGGCGGGAGTACAGATACGCAGTATTTT
- | TRBD1 | TRBJ2-4 | TRBV7-9 | 16 | CASSLGQELAKNIQYF | TGTGCCAGCAGTCTCGGACAGGAACTAGCCAAAAACATTCAGTACTTC
- | TRBD1 | TRBJ1-1 | TRBV29-1 | 13 | CSARTGLNTEAFF | TGCAGCGCACGGACAGGGTTGAACACTGAAGCTTTCTTT
- | - | TRBJ1-4 | TRBV19 | 14 | CASSIDSGASKLFF | TGTGCCAGTAGTATAGACAGCGGTGCCTCTAAACTGTTTTTT
- | - | TRBJ1-6 | TRBV29-1 | 14 | CSVWSGAYNSPLHF | TGCAGCGTTTGGTCAGGGGCCTATAATTCACCCCTCCACTTT
- | - | TRBJ1-1 | TRBV6-5 | 14 | CASTNPGIVTEAFF | TGTGCCAGCACTAACCCGGGGATAGTCACTGAAGCTTTCTTT
- | TRBD2 | TRBJ2-3 | TRBV10-2 | 16 | CASSERLAGLTDTQYF | TGCGCCAGCAGTGAGAGGTTAGCGGGCCTCACAGATACGCAGTATTTT
- | - | TRBJ1-2 | TRBV7-8 | 15 | CASSYAGRGLSGYTF | TGTGCCAGCAGCTACGCCGGAAGAGGGCTATCTGGCTACACCTTC
- | TRBD1 | TRBJ2-3 | TRBV2 | 12 | CASRGGADTQYF | TGTGCCAGCAGAGGGGGCGCAGATACGCAGTATTTT
- | TRBD2 | TRBJ2-3 | TRBV5-6 | 16 | CASSLGASGRTDTQYF | TGTGCCAGCAGCTTGGGGGCTAGCGGTCGCACAGATACGCAGTATTTT
- | - | TRBJ1-5 | TRBV15 | 15 | CATSRGQVSNQPQHF | TGTGCCACCAGCAGAGGTCAGGTCAGCAATCAGCCCCAGCATTTT
- | TRBD2 | TRBJ2-2 | TRBV2 | 21 | CASSVGFQAGGPYYYTGELFF | TGTGCCAGCAGTGTAGGATTTCAAGCGGGGGGCCCCTACTACTACACCGGGGAGCTGTTTTTT
- | TRBD1 | TRBJ2-7 | TRBV5-4 | 15 | CASSSSGQGYYEQYF | TGTGCCAGCAGCTCGTCGGGACAGGGTTACTACGAGCAGTACTTC
- | - | TRBJ1-6 | TRBV25-1 | 14 | CASRQAGADSPLHF | TGTGCCAGCAGACAGGCTGGGGCGGATTCACCCCTCCACTTT
once | - | TRBJ1-2 | TRBV27 | 14 | CASSEGDGNYGYTF | TGTGCCAGCAGTGAAGGGGATGGAAACTATGGCTACACCTTC
- | - | TRBJ1-4 | TRBV19 | 15 | CASSTSGVRSEKLFF | TGTGCCAGTAGCACCTCCGGGGTCCGGAGTGAAAAACTGTTTTTT
- | TRBD1 | TRBJ2-7 | TRBV6-5 | 13 | CASRTTGIHEQYF | TGTGCCAGCAGAACGACAGGGATTCACGAGCAGTACTTC
- | - | TRBJ2-5 | TRBV5-1 | 15 | CASSLAGGQQETQYF | TGCGCCAGCAGCTTGGCCGGGGGGCAGCAAGAGACCCAGTACTTC
- | - | TRBJ1-1 | TRBV11-1 | 15 | CASSPHGGTNTEAFF | TGTGCCAGCAGCCCGCATGGGGGGACCAACACTGAAGCTTTCTTT
- | TRBD1 | TRBJ1-2 | TRBV19 | 15 | CASSIQGGAGYGYTF | TGTGCCAGTAGTATCCAAGGGGGCGCCGGCTACGGCTACACCTTC